Here is one T cell receptor beta chain with its context. Data came from immunoSEQ multiplex PCR; TCRdb stores just in-frame clones and leaves some out. The sample comprises hundreds of thousands of clones, 85% to 95% of which are singletons, and about 0.11% rests with the top ten. V trimming: 1 base; J trimming: 8 bases; junction bases outside the gene matches: 1. The CDR3 totals 14 residues. The germline gives CDR1 MGHRA, CDR2 YSYEKL. CD8 cells classed as naive were CD45RO-negative and positively selected for CCR7, excluding terminally differentiated effector memory CD45RA+ cells. This entry belongs to a study of shared clonotypes between healthy human individuals.

The sequenced sample consisted of naive CD8+ T cells sorted from blood. This receptor was identified in a woman between 25 and 40 years old in good health. The chain employs TRBV4-1 and TRBJ2-1; 11 bases are shared with TRBD2. The CDR3 loop is CASSQGGLADEQFF. The CDR3 DNA sequence: TGCGCCAGCAGCCAAGGGGGACTAGCGGATGAGCAGTTCTTC.